The table lists the clone carrying this TCR beta chain with a few counts. Its target is not known. This sample is drawn from a study of response to subunit inactivated influenza vaccine. Findings and caveats of the study: New T cells are recruited in small numbers by each seasonal influenza vaccination, according to the authors' suggestion.

Each CDR3 protein is one row after TCRdb ran MiXCR on the RT-PCR reads. This table has about 500,000 distinct CDR3 sequences, 6.5% to 8% appearing once. CDR3 size: 13 residues. The ends lost 5 bases at V and 7 bases at J; junction bases unmatched: 5. Germline CDR1 is SEHNR and CDR2 is FQNEAQ (reference sequence). The sequencing here drew on PBMCs from blood, taken less than 30 months after vaccination. The source is a man aged 50 to 69 who received an inactivated influenza vaccine. V gene TRBV7-9 combines with J gene TRBJ2-5, with 9 bases fitting TRBD1. Here the CDR3 DNA reads TGTGCCAGCAGCATGGGACAGGGAGCGACCCAGTACTTC. Encoded protein: CASSMGQGATQYF.